This T cell receptor (beta chain) was captured in a study of CD8+CD57+ T cells in acquired aplastic anemia. Study-wide context: The mean DNA yield obtained from sorted CD4+ and CD8+ cells came to roughly 3.4 ug. Study findings and constraints: The same twenty-nine CD8+ CDR3 sequences occurred in patients and in controls.

This clonotype was counted many times. The antigen is undetermined. Genomic DNA was employed as the template in profiling TCR beta VDJ and CDR3. TCRdb itself ran the reads through MiXCR, one entry per CDR3 protein. The table has approximately 180,000 distinct CDR3 sequences, 47% seen once. The authors sequenced patients whose flow cytometry had shown CD8+CD57+ cell expansion. The CDR3 contains 13 residues. V gave up 3 bases and J gave up 5 bases; unmatched junction bases: 5. The germline V gene encodes CDR1 DFQATT and CDR2 SNEGSKA (reference sequence). The origin of this receptor is a human donor with aplastic anemia. The sequencing input was sorted CD4+, CD8+, or CD8+CD57+ T cells (not recorded which) from PBMCs. The J gene is TRBJ2-5, the V gene TRBV20-1; 8 bases line up with TRBD2. The CDR3 sequence: CSARGGGIETQYF. In DNA form, the CDR3 reads TGCAGTGCTAGGGGCGGGGGGATCGAGACCCAGTACTTC.